What follows are 7 T cell receptor beta chains derived from one specimen sequenced in a study of T cell changes during pregnancy in multiple sclerosis. Assay used: immunoSEQ multiplex PCR; TCRdb lists only in-frame clones, some missing. This table holds just under 20,000 clones, nearly 90% found once. The source material was CD8+ T cells from peripheral blood mononuclear cells, sampled in the second trimester of pregnancy. These receptors were obtained from a female donor in good health, enrolled as a control in a pregnancy study.

The V gene is TRBV28, the J gene TRBJ1-1, with D perhaps matching TRBD1 (6 bases). Germline CDR1 is MDHEN and CDR2 is SYDVKM. The CDR3 is 14 residues long. V was pared by 5 bases and J by 1 base, with 11 bases between. CDR3 bases: TGTGCCAGCAGTCCAGAGGACAGGAACACTGAAGCTTTCTTT. Translation: CASSPEDRNTEAFF. Combining the CDR3 with reference TRBV28 and TRBJ1-1 gives the whole variable domain DVKVTQSSRYLVKRTGEKVFLECVQDMDHENMFWYRQDPGLGLRLIYFSYDVKMKEKGDIPEGYSVSREKKERFSLILESASTNQTSMYLCASSPEDRNTEAFFGQGTRLTVV.

The rearrangement joins TRBV5-4 to TRBJ1-3; no clear D. Trimming shortened V by 1 base and J by 0 bases, and 11 bases separated the two germline ends. The CDR3 loop spans 16 amino acids. The germline CDR1 and CDR2 sequences are SGHNT and YYREEE (reference sequence). CDR3 region: CASSLSGGSSGNTIYF. CDR3 coding DNA: TGTGCCAGCAGCTTGTCCGGCGGGAGCTCTGGAAACACCATATATTTT.

This sequence joins TRBV13 and TRBJ2-3, with 7 bases matching TRBD2. The CDR3 totals 16 residues. With V trimmed by 7 bases and J by 5 bases, 15 bases remained unmatched. Per germline, CDR1 PRHDT and CDR2 FYEKMQ (reference sequence). The CDR3 DNA reads as TGTGCCAGCAACGTCCGGGGGGAGGGCCATGGAGATACGCAGTATTTT. Protein: CASNVRGEGHGDTQYF.

The chain uses TRBV5-1 and TRBJ1-1; tentatively, D is TRBD1 (6 bases). Germline assignment: CDR1 SGHRS and CDR2 YFSETQ. Trimming took off 0 bases at V and 0 bases at J, with 12 bases between the two ends. This CDR3 spans 16 amino acids. DNA for the CDR3: TGCGCCAGCAGCTTGGAAGGGGGATGGGTGAACACTGAAGCTTTCTTT. Its protein product is CASSLEGGWVNTEAFF.

The J gene is TRBJ2-3, the V gene TRBV28; D is uncertain. The length of the CDR3 is 15 residues. V lost 2 bases to trimming and J lost 3 bases, with 12 bases between them. Per the germline V gene, CDR1 is MDHEN and CDR2 is SYDVKM. The CDR3 region has the DNA TGTGCCAGCAGTTTAGAGGATTCTGTGACAGATACGCAGTATTTT. This encodes CASSLEDSVTDTQYF.

CDR3 amino acids: CASSQDPGYYEQYF. Here the CDR3 DNA reads TGCGCCAGCAGCCAAGACCCGGGATACTACGAGCAGTACTTC. V is TRBV4-1 and J is TRBJ2-7; maybe TRBD2 (5 bases). This CDR3 contains 14 residues. The V gene lost 0 bases and the J gene lost 3 bases, with 9 bases spanning the gap. CDR1 and CDR2 (germline): MGHRA, YSYEKL.

V gene TRBV6-4 combines with J gene TRBJ2-1; 11 nucleotides line up with TRBD2. Germline-derived CDR1 and CDR2 are MRHNA and SNTAGT. Germline trimming cut 5 bases from V and 2 bases from J; bases unmatched to any gene: 2. The CDR3 is 15 amino acids. Here the CDR3 DNA reads TGTGCCAGCAGTATGACTAGCGGGACCTACAATGAGCAGTTCTTC. The encoded protein is CASSMTSGTYNEQFF.